A single sample is the source of the 15 T cell receptor beta chains below, sequenced in a study of blood T cells in healthy people across ages. The authors ran a second PCR of about 7 to 11 cycles using a sample-barcoded 5' primer and a J-beta primer mix. TCRdb re-called the 5' RACE reads with MiXCR, one entry per CDR3 protein. The sample records about 1.6 million distinct CDR3 sequences, 34% being singletons. The sequenced material came from blood. These receptors all come from a woman aged 25 to 39 in good health.

This clonotype appeared many times. The chain couples TRBV20-1 to TRBJ2-3, with 14 bases that match TRBD2. Losses at the gene ends were 4 bases for V and 4 bases for J; bases not matched to a gene: 1. The CDR3 length is 14 residues. The germline gives CDR1 DFQATT, CDR2 SNEGSKA (reference sequence). The CDR3, as DNA: TGCAGTGCTACGACTAGCGGGAGGGCAGATACGCAGTATTTT. This encodes CSATTSGRADTQYF.

This rearrangement joins TRBV20-1 to TRBJ2-5, with 8 nucleotides matching TRBD1. V was pared by 5 bases and J by 11 bases, with 16 bases of the junction left unmatched. Per the germline V gene, CDR1 is DFQATT and CDR2 is SNEGSKA (reference sequence). This CDR3 is 14 amino acids long. The CDR3, as DNA: TGCAGTGCTTGGACCGGGACAGGAATGTACGGGCAGTACTTC. Amino acids: CSAWTGTGMYGQYF.

This clonotype appeared a few times. This rearrangement joins TRBV20-1 to TRBJ2-7; 8 bases align to TRBD2. J lost 5 bases, V lost 3 bases, and 3 bases had no gene match. This CDR3 contains 12 residues. Per germline, CDR1 DFQATT and CDR2 SNEGSKA (reference sequence). DNA for the CDR3: TGCAGTGCTAGTATAGCGGGGAACGAGCAGTACTTC. Residues: CSASIAGNEQYF.

This clonotype was counted between two and nine times. A read error may explain this, as a much larger clone is one base away. This chain connects TRBV29-1 to TRBJ1-2, with 7 bases fitting TRBD1. Per the germline V gene, CDR1 is SQVTM and CDR2 is ANQGSEA. The CDR3 extends over 12 amino acids. The CDR3 DNA reads TGCAGCACAGACAGGGAGAACTATGGCCACACCTTC. It encodes CSTDRENYGHTF.

This clonotype was picked up one time. The CDR3 coding sequence is TGCAGTGCTGGTCCGGAGGGGAGACCCTACGAGCAGTACTTC. Protein sequence: CSAGPEGRPYEQYF. The chain combines TRBV20-1 with TRBJ2-7; possibly TRBD2 for D (6 bases). The CDR3 is 14 residues long. V was clipped by 5 bases and J by 2 bases, with 16 bases between them. CDR1 is DFQATT and CDR2 is SNEGSKA in the germline V gene (reference sequence).

This clonotype appeared many times. J is TRBJ2-5 and V is TRBV25-1; 8 bases map to TRBD1. The CDR3 length is 14 residues. Germline trimming cut 4 bases from V and 4 bases from J; bases unmatched to any gene: 5. Germline lookup yields CDR1 MGHDK and CDR2 SYGVNS. CDR3 protein: CASSGHRGTETQYF. In DNA, the CDR3 is TGTGCCAGCAGTGGTCACAGGGGGACAGAGACCCAGTACTTC.

The V gene is TRBV20-1, the J gene TRBJ2-1; D possibly matches TRBD1 or TRBD2 (7 bases each). Trimming cost V 5 bases and J 0 bases, with 14 bases left between them. CDR1 and CDR2 from the germline V gene are DFQATT and SNEGSKA (reference sequence). The CDR3 is 15 residues long. Here the CDR3 reads CSAPQGGSSYNEQFF. For the CDR3, the DNA is TGCAGTGCTCCTCAGGGGGGGAGCTCCTACAATGAGCAGTTCTTC.

The V and J genes are TRBV30 and TRBJ2-1, with TRBD2 as a possible D gene (6 bases). Trimming removed 2 bases at V and 10 bases at J, with 18 bases between. Germline CDR1 and CDR2: GTSNPN and SVGIG (reference sequence). The CDR3 covers 14 residues. The CDR3 spells CAWSTGGILIEQFF. The DNA of the CDR3 is TGTGCCTGGAGTACAGGCGGGATCCTTATCGAGCAGTTCTTC.

This clonotype was observed a few times. A much larger clonotype is one base distant, so this may be a read error. The chain is built from TRBV7-2 and TRBJ1-2; D not certain. CDR1 and CDR2 (germline): SGHTA, FQGNSA. Trimming removed 2 bases from V and 4 bases from J, with 14 bases in between. The CDR3 has 15 residues. CDR3 sequence: CASSLSFGVSYGYTF. CDR3 coding DNA: TGTGCCAGCAGCTTATCCTTCGGGGTTAGCTATGGCTACACCTTC.

Of note for this clonotype: A much more abundant neighbour one base away suggests this may be a read error. CDR3: CSTTGSRETQYF. In DNA form, the CDR3 reads TGCAGCACTACGGGGAGCCGAGAGACCCAGTACTTC. The chain recombines TRBV29-1 with TRBJ2-7; tentatively, D is TRBD2 (5 bases). TRBJ2-5 explains the end of the DNA better; the J call may be wrong. CDR1 is SQVTM, CDR2 ANQGSEA, per germline. There are 12 residues in the CDR3.

This clonotype was seen a few times. This rearrangement joins TRBV24-1 to TRBJ2-7; tentatively, D is TRBD1 (7 bases). The germline gives CDR1 KGHDR, CDR2 SFDVKD. The CDR3 totals 14 residues. Trimming shortened V by 8 bases and J by 5 bases, and 18 bases separated the two germline ends. CDR3 coding DNA: TGTGCCACCAACCTGACAGGGAGGATCGACGAGCAGTACTTC. Translation gives CATNLTGRIDEQYF.

This clonotype was recorded a few times. The chain couples TRBV20-1 to TRBJ2-7; TRBD2 matches 10 bases. V gave up 0 bases and J gave up 6 bases; unmatched junction bases: 5. In germline, CDR1 is DFQATT, CDR2 SNEGSKA (reference sequence). This CDR3 is built from 14 residues. This CDR3 reads CSAREASGSLEQYF. The CDR3 nucleotides are TGCAGTGCTAGAGAGGCTAGCGGGAGTCTCGAGCAGTACTTC.

V gene TRBV27 combines with J gene TRBJ1-5; D possibly corresponds to TRBD1 (6 bases). Trimming cost V 5 bases and J 7 bases, with 9 bases left between them. There are 12 residues in the CDR3. The V gene's germline CDR1 is MNHEY and CDR2 SMNVEV (reference sequence). CDR3 region: CASSIGGQPQHF. CDR3 nucleotides: TGTGCCAGCAGTATAGGGGGACAGCCCCAGCATTTT.

This clonotype was counted a few times. The CDR3: CASSGTGGREQYF. The DNA of the CDR3 is TGCGCCAGCAGCGGGACAGGGGGCCGCGAGCAGTACTTC. The chain is built from TRBV5-1 and TRBJ2-7, with 12 bases that match TRBD1. V gave up 4 bases and J gave up 6 bases; unmatched junction bases: 2. Germline V gene data show CDR1 as SGHRS and CDR2 as YFSETQ. The CDR3 extends over 13 amino acids.

The chain uses TRBV20-1 and TRBJ2-6; D is perhaps TRBD1 (5 bases). Germline-derived CDR1 and CDR2 are DFQATT and SNEGSKA (reference sequence). The V gene lost 5 bases and the J gene lost 0 bases, with 14 bases spanning the gap. The CDR3 totals 16 residues. This CDR3 reads CSAQSWTSSGANVLTF. DNA of the CDR3: TGCAGTGCTCAATCCTGGACAAGCTCTGGGGCCAACGTCCTGACTTTC.